This T cell receptor (beta chain) was found in a study of molecular identifiers for immune sequencing clone quantification. TCRdb reanalysed the PCR reads using MiXCR and keeps one entry per CDR3 protein. The data contain about 510,000 distinct CDR3 sequences, 20% to 25% of them singletons. In regard to this clonotype: Its antigen is not identified.

Study conclusions and caveats: Clones above 20 RNA copies contained over 98% of effector molecules but under 1% of naive ones.

The CDR3 covers 17 residues. Germline loops: CDR1 LNHDA, CDR2 SQIVND (reference sequence). Trimming took 0 bases from V and 4 from J; bases not matched to a gene: 7. The gene calls are TRBV19 and TRBJ1-5; 9 nucleotides align to TRBD1. The sequencing sample was made of naive CD8+ T cells from blood, with Jurkat cell RNA spiked in. As to subset: FACS-sorted CD8+CD4-CCR7+CD45RA+ naive T cells. This TCR was sampled from a human donor in good health. Some libraries in this study had Jurkat cell RNA spiked in. The CDR3 here is CASSIDPQGAGNQPQHF. The CDR3 bases are TGTGCCAGTAGTATAGATCCACAGGGGGCGGGAAATCAGCCCCAGCATTTT.